The TCR beta chain described here comes from a study of memory CD4+ T cells and cytomegalovirus serostatus. Assay used: immunoSEQ multiplex PCR; TCRdb lists only in-frame clones, some missing. The sample holds 45,000 to 60,000 clones, roughly 72% seen once. Points from the study as a whole: About 40% of the roughly 160 known CMV-associated TCRbeta sequences appeared in CD4+ memory. The CMV-associated TCR signature appears largely within the CD4+ memory repertoire.

Concerning this clone: Its antigen is still unknown.

The sort gate was single viable CD3+CD4+CD8-CD45RO+ cells for memory CD4+ T cells. CMV serostatus came from serum IgG against pp150, pp28, p38, p52. Germline loops: CDR1 MNHNS, CDR2 SASEGT. CDR3 length equals 13 residues. V was pared by 6 bases and J by 5 bases, with 13 bases between. This TCR was recovered from an adult in good health and CMV-seropositive. J is TRBJ2-5 and V is TRBV6-1; D is perhaps TRBD1 or TRBD2 (6 bases each). The specimen sequenced was memory CD4+ T cells from blood. This CDR3 reads CASRPTRGETQYF. The CDR3 DNA reads TGTGCCAGCAGACCGACTAGGGGGGAGACCCAGTACTTC.